This T cell receptor beta chain is from a study of T cells in localized non-small cell lung cancer. The study, taken as a whole, reports: Median detection of top 100 tumor clones in adjacent lung was 57 clones. A raised T cell density in blood coincided with lengthier overall survival.

In the case of this clone: Its antigen is not known.

CDR3 size: 15 residues. From germline, CDR1 is SGHTA and CDR2 FQGTGA. V trimming: 3 bases; J trimming: 5 bases; junction bases outside the gene matches: 8. TCRdb's table, derived via immunoSEQ multiplex PCR, lists solely in-frame clones and lacks some. This table has around 130,000 clones, roughly 90% appearing once. This sequence was found in a female donor of 60 years or more with stage I lung adenocarcinoma. The sample consisted of peripheral blood, taken before any cancer treatment. This sequence joins TRBV7-3 and TRBJ1-2, with TRBD1 matching over 8 bases. CDR3 sequence: CASSFRTGTLYGYTF. The DNA for the CDR3 is TGTGCCAGCAGCTTCAGGACAGGGACCCTATATGGCTACACCTTC. Looking up the rest from reference TRBV7-3 and TRBJ1-2 gives the full variable domain: GAGVSQTPSNKVTEKGKYVELRCDPISGHTALYWYRQSLGQGPEFLIYFQGTGAADDSGLPNDRFFAVRPEGSVSTLKIQRTERGDSAVYLCASSFRTGTLYGYTFGSGTRLTVV.